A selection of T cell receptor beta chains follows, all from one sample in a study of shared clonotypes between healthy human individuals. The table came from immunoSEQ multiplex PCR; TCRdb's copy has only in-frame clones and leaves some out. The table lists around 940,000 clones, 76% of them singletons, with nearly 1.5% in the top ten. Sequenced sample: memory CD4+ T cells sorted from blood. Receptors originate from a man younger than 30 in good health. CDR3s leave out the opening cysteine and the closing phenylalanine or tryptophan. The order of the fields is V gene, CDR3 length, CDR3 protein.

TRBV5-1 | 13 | ASSARDRGNSPLH
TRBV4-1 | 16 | ASSQDRASGGREETQY
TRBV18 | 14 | ASSYQDRGSYNEQF
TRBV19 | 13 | ASTLGTGGSDTQY
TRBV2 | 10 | ASSEGPYEQY
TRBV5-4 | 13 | ASSLLTGGHGELF
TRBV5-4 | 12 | ASSFTGSTDTQY
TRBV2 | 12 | ASSGSYSNQPQH
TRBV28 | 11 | ASSRLWGTEAF
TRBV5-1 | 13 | ASSSGRTNTGELF
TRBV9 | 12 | ASSVAGGPETQY
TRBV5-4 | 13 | ASSAYGQGGYEQF
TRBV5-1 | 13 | ASSLSSGTQIEQY
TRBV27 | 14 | ASSTSGLAGAGEQF
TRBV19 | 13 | ASSSDRGYNSPLH
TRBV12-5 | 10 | ASGLGTGELF
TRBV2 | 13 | ASKPGQGNTGELF
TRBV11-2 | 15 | ASSYRLERTYPYEQY
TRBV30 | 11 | AWSSRGFQPQH
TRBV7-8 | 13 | ASSKQGGGQETQY
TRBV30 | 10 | AWSVGVYEQY
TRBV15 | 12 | ATSRREGNQPQH
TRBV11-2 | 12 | ASSPGNRASEQY
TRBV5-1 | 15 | ASSLVGGGSSYNEQF
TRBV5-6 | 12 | ASSRDRRSYEQY
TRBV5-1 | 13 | ASSLVAGGHNEQF
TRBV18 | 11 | ASSPLADYGYT
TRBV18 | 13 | ASSLGWTGGREQF
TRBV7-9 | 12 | ASSVSGTVTTQY
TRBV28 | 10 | ASSQAEYGYT
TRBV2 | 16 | ASSERLPSRVSTDTQY
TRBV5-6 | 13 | ASSFGQGRSYGYT
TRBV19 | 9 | ASRDVYGYT
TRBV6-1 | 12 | ASMWEGSRTEAF
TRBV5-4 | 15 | ASSLGTSASSYNEQF
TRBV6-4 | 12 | ASRGTGDNTEAF
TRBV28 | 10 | ASSSLGEEAF
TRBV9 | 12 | ASSRTGVNTEAF
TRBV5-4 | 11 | ASSGGTDYGYT
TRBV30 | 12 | AWSSGIGTGELF
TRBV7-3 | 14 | ASSSAGTVDTGELF
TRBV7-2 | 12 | ASSPGRLAYEQY
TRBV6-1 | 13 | ASSEATGSGNTIY
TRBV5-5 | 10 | ASSFLAYEQY
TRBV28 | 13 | ASSRLGQGGNEQF
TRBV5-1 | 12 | ASSLVGGNTEAF
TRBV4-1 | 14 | ASSRSPGGGSYEQY
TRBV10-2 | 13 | ASSEMAGPNQPQH
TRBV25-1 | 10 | ASSPGWETQY
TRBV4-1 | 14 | ASSQEGTSGLYEQY
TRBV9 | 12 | ASSVGGEGLEQY
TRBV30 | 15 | AWSPRARLYDSYEQY
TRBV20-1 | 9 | SARFVPGQY
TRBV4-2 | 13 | ASSQVGRGVDEQY
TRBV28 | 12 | ASSKGGATGELF
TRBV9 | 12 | ASSGGQGATEAF